These 15 T cell receptor beta chains were sequenced from one sample in a study of T-cell reconstitution after alpha-beta-depleted transplantation in children. The library targeted TCRbeta and was prepared with unique molecular identifiers. One entry per CDR3 protein results from TCRdb running MiXCR on the PCR reads. This repertoire shows under 450,000 distinct CDR3 sequences, about an eighth found once; its top ten account for 4% to 5.5%. Sequencing was performed on PBMCs, taken from the stem cell graft. Every receptor here comes from a human donor who donated a stem cell graft to a child with Fanconi anemia.

The genes are TRBV7-9 and TRBJ1-1, with 7 bases aligning to TRBD1. The V segment lost 4 bases and the J segment 6 bases; nucleotides outside the gene matches: 14. This CDR3 contains 16 residues. Germline V gene sequence: CDR1 SEHNR, CDR2 FQNEAQ (reference sequence). DNA of the CDR3: TGTGCCAGCAGCTCAACTCCGGGACAGCGTGGACCTGAAGCTTTCTTT. This gives the protein CASSSTPGQRGPEAFF.

This clonotype was counted many times. The chain has TRBV9 and TRBJ1-1; a possible D gene is TRBD1 (6 bases). V shed 5 bases and J shed 3 bases, with 14 bases lying between them. The CDR3 is 14 residues long. The germline V gene has CDR1 SGDLS and CDR2 YYNGEE. CDR3 bases: TGTGCCAGCAGTACAGGGAGTTTGGACACTGAAGCTTTCTTT. Translated: CASSTGSLDTEAFF.

The chain carries TRBV3-1 and TRBJ2-1; D is possibly TRBD1 or TRBD2 (6 bases each). Trimming stripped 4 bases from V and 13 bases from J, with 20 bases between. Germline V gene sequence: CDR1 LGHDT, CDR2 YNNKEL (reference sequence). The CDR3 is 14 residues long. CDR3 loop: CASSPGVPRDFQFF. CDR3 DNA: TGTGCCAGCAGCCCAGGGGTCCCCCGGGACTTTCAGTTCTTC.

This clonotype was counted a few times. J is TRBJ2-5 and V is TRBV20-1; the D gene is possibly TRBD2 (6 bases). This CDR3 has 13 amino acids. Deletions cut 5 bases from V and 8 bases from J, with 18 bases between. Germline-derived CDR1 and CDR2 are DFQATT and SNEGSKA (reference sequence). DNA for the CDR3: TGCAGTGCTGGCGGGCCGGAGGGTTTTACCCAGTACTTC. This sequence encodes CSAGGPEGFTQYF.

This clonotype was recorded at least ten times. In DNA form, the CDR3 reads TGTGCCAGCAGGAGTGACAGGGCATCTTATAATTCACCCCTCCACTTT. Translating gives CASRSDRASYNSPLHF. The chain carries TRBV27 and TRBJ1-6; TRBD1 aligns across 7 bases. Germline CDR1 MNHEY, CDR2 SMNVEV (reference sequence). The CDR3 loop spans 16 amino acids. The junction had 9 bases not matched to a gene; V was cut back by 6 bases and J by 4 bases.

This clonotype is labeled medium-sized. This sequence joins TRBV12-3 or TRBV12-4 and TRBJ2-1; D may be TRBD2 (5 bases). The CDR3 is made up of 15 amino acids. The V end was cut by 3 bases, the J end by 1 base, with 10 bases between. CDR3 residues: CASSFGERSYNEQFF. CDR3 bases: TGTGCCAGCAGTTTCGGGGAGAGGTCCTACAATGAGCAGTTCTTC.

As DNA, the CDR3 is TGTGCCAGCGTTTGGGACACTGAAGCTTTCTTT. Translating it yields CASVWDTEAFF. This rearrangement joins TRBV12-3 or TRBV12-4 to TRBJ1-1, with D unresolved. V was trimmed by 8 bases and J by 3 bases, leaving 7 bases between them. There are 11 residues in the CDR3.

Many counts were recorded for this clonotype. The J gene is TRBJ1-5, the V gene TRBV7-2; possible D gene TRBD1, 5 bases. The CDR3 loop spans 12 amino acids. V shed 1 base and J shed 9 bases, with 7 bases lying between them. CDR1 is SGHTA, CDR2 FQGNSA, per germline. CDR3 sequence reads: CASSLGGRPQHF. In DNA, the CDR3 is TGTGCCAGCAGCTTAGGGGGCAGGCCCCAGCATTTT.

The chain recombines TRBV3-1 with TRBJ1-6; D gene ambiguous. The V end was cut by 4 bases, the J end by 7 bases, with 5 bases between. Looked up from germline, CDR1 is LGHDT and CDR2 is YNNKEL (reference sequence). The CDR3 contains 12 residues. The CDR3 region is CASSLQNSPLHF. The CDR3 bases are TGTGCCAGCAGCCTACAGAATTCACCCCTCCACTTT.

The chain is built from TRBV29-1 and TRBJ2-7, with a tentative D call TRBD1 (5 bases). The V end was cut by 6 bases, the J end by 0 bases, with 12 bases between. The CDR3 totals 13 residues. In germline, CDR1 is SQVTM, CDR2 ANQGSEA. The CDR3 loop reads CSVQYRSSYEQYF. CDR3 coding DNA: TGCAGCGTACAATACAGGAGCTCCTACGAGCAGTACTTC.

This clonotype was picked up a small number of times. J is TRBJ2-1 and V is TRBV28; the match to TRBD2 covers 14 bases. The germline gives CDR1 MDHEN, CDR2 SYDVKM. With V trimmed by 0 bases and J by 0 bases, 10 bases remained unmatched. This CDR3 region has 21 residues. The CDR3 is CASSLWGGGLAGDSSYNEQFF. For the CDR3, the DNA is TGTGCCAGCAGTTTATGGGGTGGGGGACTAGCGGGGGATAGCTCCTACAATGAGCAGTTCTTC.

The rearrangement joins TRBV18 to TRBJ2-2; perhaps TRBD1 as D (6 bases). This CDR3 is built from 16 residues. Trimming took 3 bases from V and 5 from J, leaving 16 bases between them. Germline V CDR1 and CDR2: KGHSH, LQKENI. The CDR3 protein is CASSPQTGTQTGELFF. The DNA of the CDR3 is TGTGCCAGCTCACCCCAAACCGGGACACAGACCGGGGAGCTGTTTTTT.

Only a few counts were recorded for this clonotype. The CDR3 loop is CASTPGTGVRREQYF. CDR3 sequence (DNA): TGCGCCAGCACACCCGGGACAGGCGTTAGGAGGGAGCAGTACTTC. This chain uses TRBV5-1 with TRBJ2-7; TRBD1 agrees at 8 bases. The V segment lost 6 bases and the J segment 7 bases; nucleotides outside the gene matches: 15. CDR1 and CDR2 from the germline V gene are SGHRS and YFSETQ. The CDR3 consists of 15 residues. Complete variable domain (other parts from reference TRBV5-1 and TRBJ2-7): KAGVTQTPRYLIKTRGQQVTLSCSPISGHRSVSWYQQTPGQGLQFLFEYFSETQRNKGNFPGRFSGRQFSNSRSEMNVSTLELGDSALYLCASTPGTGVRREQYFGPGTRLTVT.

This clonotype was recorded at least ten times. The chain carries TRBV10-3 and TRBJ2-7, with D perhaps TRBD1 or TRBD2 (5 bases each). The CDR3 covers 12 residues. V lost 5 bases and J lost 5, with 10 bases in between. The germline CDR1 and CDR2 sequences are ENHRY and SYGVKD. CDR3 in DNA: TGTGCCATCAGTCTCGAGGGGAACGAGCAGTACTTC. Protein sequence: CAISLEGNEQYF.

This clonotype showed up many times. This rearrangement joins TRBV4-3 to TRBJ2-1, with D possibly being TRBD1 (6 bases). CDR1 is LGHNA, CDR2 YSLEER, per germline. The CDR3 has 16 amino acids. Trimming left V 1 base short and J 0 bases short, with 10 bases between. The CDR3 DNA reads TGCGCCAGCAGCCAAGTAGGGGGTAGCTCCTACAATGAGCAGTTCTTC. Its translation: CASSQVGGSSYNEQFF.